This T cell receptor (beta chain) was captured by sequencing in a study of blood T cell repertoires in COVID-19. This CDR3 comprises 15 residues. Looked up from germline, CDR1 is GTSNPN and CDR2 is SVGIG (reference sequence). With 5 bases removed from V and 0 bases from J, the gap between germline ends came to 14 bases. The repertoire was sequenced with immunoSEQ multiplex PCR; TCRdb's copy has only in-frame clones and lacks some. This sample has 450,000 to 500,000 clones, with 87% found just once. Material: PBMCs or T cells enriched from blood (not recorded which). This receptor was taken from a woman aged 18-30 years who had recovered from COVID-19. This rearrangement joins TRBV30 to TRBJ2-1; D remains ambiguous. The CDR3 nucleotides are TGTGCCTGGTCTAGTTACTTGAGCTCCTACAATGAGCAGTTCTTC. It translates to CAWSSYLSSYNEQFF.